The next 18 T cell receptor beta chains were all read from a single sample in a study of blood T cell repertoires in COVID-19. The protocol was immunoSEQ multiplex PCR, while the TCRdb copy is restricted to in-frame clones and leaves out a portion. The sample shows fewer than 80,000 clones, approximately 90% of them seen only once. Sequencing was carried out using peripheral blood. The receptors stem from a human donor in a cohort sampled during active COVID-19.

This chain links TRBV5-1 with TRBJ1-2; a weak D match, TRBD1 (6 bases). This CDR3 comprises 15 residues. CDR1 SGHRS and CDR2 YFSETQ come from the germline V gene. With 1 base removed from V and 1 base from J, the gap between germline ends came to 11 bases. The CDR3 here is CASSLSGGGNYGYTF. CDR3 sequence (DNA): TGCGCCAGCAGCTTGTCGGGGGGCGGTAACTATGGCTACACCTTC.

The chain couples TRBV5-1 to TRBJ2-3, with 9 bases that match TRBD2. The CDR3 length is 15 residues. J lost 0 bases, V lost 4 bases, and 3 bases had no gene match. Germline values: CDR1 SGHRS, CDR2 YFSETQ. The CDR3: CASSQRGVSTDTQYF. In DNA, the CDR3 is TGCGCCAGCAGCCAGCGGGGGGTTAGCACAGATACGCAGTATTTT.

The rearrangement joins TRBV18 to TRBJ1-4; 8 nucleotides line up with TRBD1. This CDR3 is 16 amino acids long. The germline gives CDR1 KGHSH, CDR2 LQKENI. V gave up 5 bases and J gave up 4 bases; unmatched junction bases: 9. The CDR3 bases are TGTGCCAGCTCAGCGACAGGGGTTTCCCTTAATGAAAAACTGTTTTTT. Its protein product is CASSATGVSLNEKLFF. The whole variable domain, remainder taken from reference TRBV18 and TRBJ1-4, is NAGVMQNPRHLVRRRGQEARLRCSPMKGHSHVYWYRQLPEEGLKFMVYLQKENIIDESGMPKERFSAEFPKEGPSILRIQQVVRGDSAAYFCASSATGVSLNEKLFFGSGTQLSVL.

The chain uses TRBV6-5 and TRBJ1-1; D gene uncertain. This CDR3 comprises 14 residues. V was trimmed by 0 bases and J by 4 bases, leaving 9 bases between them. Germline CDR1 and CDR2: MNHEY and SVGAGI. The CDR3 bases are TGTGCCAGCAGTTACTCGGTTGCTAGCACTGAAGCTTTCTTT. It codes for CASSYSVASTEAFF.

The V call is TRBV19, the J call TRBJ2-7, with TRBD1 identical over 9 bases. Germline-derived CDR1 and CDR2 are LNHDA and SQIVND (reference sequence). The V and J ends lost 5 bases and 5 bases, in that order; junction bases with no gene match: 10. CDR3 size: 15 residues. As DNA, the CDR3 is TGTGCCAGTAGTCTCGCCGGGACAGGGTTAGACGAGCAGTACTTC. It specifies CASSLAGTGLDEQYF.

The chain has TRBV10-2 and TRBJ2-1; 13 nucleotides align to TRBD2. Germline CDR1 reads WSHSY; CDR2 reads SAAADI. The CDR3 has 14 amino acids. Trimming removed 2 bases from V and 12 bases from J; junction bases left unmatched: 4. CDR3 region: CASSEATSGRTQFF. In DNA form, the CDR3 reads TGCGCCAGCAGTGAGGCGACTAGCGGGAGGACGCAGTTCTTC.

This clone was counted a single time. The chain joins TRBV12-5 to TRBJ1-5; 11 positions match TRBD1. Trimming removed 3 bases from V and 2 bases from J; junction bases left unmatched: 6. Germline assignment: CDR1 LGHNT and CDR2 FRNRAP. The CDR3 sequence is 17 residues long. DNA for the CDR3: TGTGCTAGTGGTTTAGGGACAGGGGGGTTGGGCAATCAGCCCCAGCATTTT. It encodes CASGLGTGGLGNQPQHF.

The rearrangement links TRBV19 to TRBJ2-2; 7 nucleotides agree with TRBD1. The ends lost 9 bases at V and 2 bases at J; junction bases unmatched: 6. Germline values: CDR1 LNHDA, CDR2 SQIVND (reference sequence). The CDR3 runs 14 residues. In DNA form, the CDR3 reads TGTGCCAGCAACCGGGACAGTAACACCGGGGAGCTGTTTTTT. Translated: CASNRDSNTGELFF.

The chain joins TRBV5-4 to TRBJ2-2; 7 bases match TRBD2. Trimming removed 0 bases from V and 1 base from J; junction bases left unmatched: 3. Germline V gene data show CDR1 as SGHNT and CDR2 as YYREEE (reference sequence). CDR3 length: 16 amino acids. The CDR3 DNA reads TGTGCCAGCAGCTTGGGGGGACTAAAGAACACCGGGGAGCTGTTTTTT. It translates to CASSLGGLKNTGELFF.

The CDR3 nucleotides read TGTGCCAGCAGCTTGGCCGGGGGGGCTAGGACCTACGAGCAGTACTTC. Translated, it gives CASSLAGGARTYEQYF. The V gene is TRBV5-6, the J gene TRBJ2-7, with 8 bases identical to TRBD2. Germline CDR1 reads SGHDT; CDR2 reads YYEEEE. V lost 0 bases and J lost 2; bases outside the gene matches: 7. The CDR3 is made up of 16 amino acids.

The rearrangement links TRBV20-1 to TRBJ1-1; D not resolved. Trimming took 6 bases from V and 5 from J, leaving 10 bases between them. The CDR3 spans 11 residues. The V gene's germline CDR1 is DFQATT and CDR2 SNEGSKA (reference sequence). CDR3 residues: CSALLLTEAFF. CDR3 nucleotide sequence: TGCAGTGCCCTTCTTTTAACTGAAGCTTTCTTT.

This chain joins TRBV2 and TRBJ2-1; 10 bases align to TRBD2. Germline CDR1 SNHLY, CDR2 FYNNEI. This CDR3 contains 17 residues. Trimming removed 4 bases from V and 6 bases from J; junction bases left unmatched: 12. CDR3 nucleotide sequence: TGTGCCAGCAGTGGCCTGTCGGGACTAGCGCTGGTCAATGAGCAGTTCTTC. It translates to CASSGLSGLALVNEQFF.

The rearrangement joins TRBV4-1 to TRBJ2-7, with D maybe TRBD2 (6 bases). Germline V gives CDR1 MGHRA, CDR2 YSYEKL. This CDR3 is 14 amino acids long. V was cut by 1 base and J by 5 bases, with 12 bases left in between. The DNA for the CDR3 is TGCGCCAGCAGCCAAGCCAGGGAGGTGGACGAGCAGTACTTC. The encoded protein is CASSQAREVDEQYF.

V gene TRBV7-8 combines with J gene TRBJ2-1; TRBD2 matches at 12 bases. CDR1 and CDR2 from the germline V gene are SGHVS and FQNEAQ. Trimming removed 3 bases from V and 1 base from J; junction bases left unmatched: 4. The CDR3 is 17 amino acids. CDR3 loop: CASSFASGGGSYNEQFF. The CDR3 nucleotides are TGTGCCAGCAGCTTCGCTAGCGGGGGGGGGTCCTACAATGAGCAGTTCTTC.

The chain carries TRBV4-1 and TRBJ2-7, with D uncertain. With 2 bases removed from V and 0 bases from J, the gap between germline ends came to 14 bases. There are 16 residues in the CDR3. Looked up from germline, CDR1 is MGHRA and CDR2 is YSYEKL. CDR3 nucleotides: TGCGCCAGCAGCCAATCAATTCTCTCGAGCTCCTACGAGCAGTACTTC. It is translated as CASSQSILSSSYEQYF.

This clone appeared a few times. The V and J genes are TRBV28 and TRBJ1-1, with D unclear. The CDR3 sequence is 13 residues long. The germline V gene has CDR1 MDHEN and CDR2 SYDVKM. The ends were cut back, 5 bases at V and 8 bases at J, with 15 bases in the middle. DNA for the CDR3: TGTGCCAGCAGTCCGGGAAGGTCAAGGGAAGCTTTCTTT. It yields the protein CASSPGRSREAFF.

A single count supports this clone. CDR3 residues: CASGLGSQSTDTQYF. The CDR3 nucleotides read TGTGCTAGTGGTTTGGGCTCACAGAGCACAGATACGCAGTATTTT. The rearrangement links TRBV12-5 to TRBJ2-3; no clear D. Germline values: CDR1 LGHNT, CDR2 FRNRAP. CDR3 size: 15 residues. Between the trimmed V and J ends, which lost 1 base and 0 bases, there was a span of 8 bases.

The V and J genes are TRBV19 and TRBJ1-6; D might be TRBD1 (5 bases). Germline CDR1 is LNHDA and CDR2 is SQIVND (reference sequence). Trimming took off 7 bases at V and 3 bases at J, with 16 bases between the two ends. This CDR3 comprises 16 residues. DNA for the CDR3: TGTGCCAGTACAGGCCAGGGTGGCGGCTATAATTCACCCCTCCACTTT. Protein product: CASTGQGGGYNSPLHF.